This TCR beta chain was captured by sequencing in a study of memory CD4+ T cells and cytomegalovirus serostatus. The sort gate was single viable CD3+CD4+CD8-CD45RO+ cells for memory CD4+ T cells. Produced via immunoSEQ multiplex PCR; TCRdb's table is partial and in-frame only. The sample includes over 65,000 clones, approximately 78% of them seen just once. Germline CDR1 reads ENHRY; CDR2 reads SYGVKD. The trim removed 0 bases at V and 3 bases at J, leaving 7 bases unmatched. This CDR3 comprises 16 residues. J is TRBJ1-2 and V is TRBV10-3; 7 nucleotides line up with TRBD1. This TCR came from an adult in good health and CMV-seropositive. Material: memory CD4+ T cells from blood. CDR3 residues: CAISESRQGGDYGYTF. As DNA, the CDR3 is TGTGCCATCAGTGAGTCGCGACAGGGAGGTGACTATGGCTACACCTTC.